This T cell receptor (beta chain) was observed in a study of shared clonotypes between healthy human individuals. Study observations and caveats: Inspection by rarefaction showed sorted-subset sequencing to be incomplete despite large depth.

Germline CDR1 SGHVS, CDR2 FQNEAQ. The CDR3 totals 17 residues. Between the trimmed V and J ends, which lost 5 bases and 0 bases, there was a span of 17 bases. As defined, naive CD8 cells were CD45RO-negative and positively selected for CCR7, with terminally differentiated effector memory CD45RA+ cells excluded. Comments on this clone: Its target is not known.

In the original analysis: From ImmunoSEQ came sequences covering only the junction and carrying no quality scores, so filtering differed. Sequencing was performed with immunoSEQ multiplex PCR; in TCRdb, only in-frame clones are kept and a portion is missing. Clone size and V and J calls were adopted from that table, with D and trimming inferred from the DNA. The repertoire holds around 2,100,000 clones, with 85% to 95% as singletons. The specimen was naive CD8+ T cells sorted from blood. The rearrangement links TRBV7-8 to TRBJ1-3, with a possible D match to TRBD1 (5 bases). The TCR comes from a man younger than 30 in good health. CDR3 nucleotide sequence: TGTGCCAGCAGCCCGGAGTTGGAGGGGCCCTCTGGAAACACCATATATTTT. Protein: CASSPELEGPSGNTIYF.